The entry below describes one T cell receptor (beta chain). Germline assignment: CDR1 ENHRY and CDR2 SYGVKD. J was trimmed by 5 bases and V by 10 bases; bases with no gene match: 5. This CDR3 contains 12 residues. This record belongs to a study of blood T cell repertoires in COVID-19. The method was immunoSEQ multiplex PCR; TCRdb's version includes in-frame clones alone and lacks a portion of them. The repertoire consists of 350,000 to 500,000 clones, with roughly 84% occurring once and the leading ten covering approximately 1.5%. V usage is TRBV10-3 and J usage is TRBJ1-1; 9 bases are a match to TRBD1. The sequenced material came from PBMCs or T cells enriched from blood (not recorded which). The TCR was taken from a woman younger than 30 who had been exposed to COVID-19. The DNA for the CDR3 is TGTGCCAGTGGACAGGGGACGACTGAAGCTTTCTTT. Amino acids: CASGQGTTEAFF.